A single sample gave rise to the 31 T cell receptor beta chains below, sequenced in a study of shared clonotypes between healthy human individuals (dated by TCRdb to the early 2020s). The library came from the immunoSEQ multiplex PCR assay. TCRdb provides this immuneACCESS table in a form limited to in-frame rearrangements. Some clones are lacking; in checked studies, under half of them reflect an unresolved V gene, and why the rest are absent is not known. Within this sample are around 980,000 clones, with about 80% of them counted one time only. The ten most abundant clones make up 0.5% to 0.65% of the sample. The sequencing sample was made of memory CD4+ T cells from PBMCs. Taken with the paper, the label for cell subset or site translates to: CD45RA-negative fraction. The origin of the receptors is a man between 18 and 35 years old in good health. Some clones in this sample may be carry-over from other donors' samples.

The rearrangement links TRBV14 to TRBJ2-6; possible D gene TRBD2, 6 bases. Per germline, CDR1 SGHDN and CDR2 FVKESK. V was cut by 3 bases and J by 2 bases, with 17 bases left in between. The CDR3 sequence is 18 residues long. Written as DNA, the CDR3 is TGTGCCAGCAGCCACCGATCCGGGGGTATGCCTGGGGCCAACGTCCTGACTTTC. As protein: CASSHRSGGMPGANVLTF.

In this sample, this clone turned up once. The CDR3 nucleotides are TGTGCCTGGAGTGCGGGGTGGGCTGAAGCTTTCTTT. Residues: CAWSAGWAEAFF. This chain connects TRBV30 to TRBJ1-1; no reliable D call. V lost 1 base and J 6 bases, leaving 9 bases between the germline ends. This CDR3 contains 12 residues. The germline V gene encodes CDR1 GTSNPN and CDR2 SVGIG (reference sequence).

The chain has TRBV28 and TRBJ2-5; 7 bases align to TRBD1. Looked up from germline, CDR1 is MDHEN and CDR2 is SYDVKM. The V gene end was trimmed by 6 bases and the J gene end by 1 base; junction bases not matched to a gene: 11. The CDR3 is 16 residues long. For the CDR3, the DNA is TGTGCCAGCAGCCCAGGTCGGGGACAGATCCAAGAGACCCAGTACTTC. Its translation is CASSPGRGQIQETQYF.

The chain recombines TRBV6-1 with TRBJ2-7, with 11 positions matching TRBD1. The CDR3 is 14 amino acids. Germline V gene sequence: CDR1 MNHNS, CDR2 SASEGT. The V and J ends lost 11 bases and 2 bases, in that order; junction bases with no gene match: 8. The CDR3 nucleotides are TGTGCCGGTCGGGGACAGGGGGGGACCTACGAGCAGTACTTC. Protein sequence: CAGRGQGGTYEQYF.

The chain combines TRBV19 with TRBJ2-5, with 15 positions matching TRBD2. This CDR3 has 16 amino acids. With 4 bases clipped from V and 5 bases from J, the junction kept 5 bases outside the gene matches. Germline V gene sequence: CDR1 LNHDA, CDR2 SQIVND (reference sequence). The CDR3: CASSTRTSGRAETQYF. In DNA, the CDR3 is TGTGCCAGTAGTACGAGGACTAGCGGGAGGGCGGAGACCCAGTACTTC.

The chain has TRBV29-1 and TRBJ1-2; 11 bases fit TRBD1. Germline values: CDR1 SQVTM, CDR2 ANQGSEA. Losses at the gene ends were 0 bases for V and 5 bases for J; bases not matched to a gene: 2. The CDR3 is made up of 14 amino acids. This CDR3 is CSVEDGTGGYGYTF. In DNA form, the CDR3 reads TGCAGCGTTGAAGACGGGACAGGGGGGTATGGCTACACCTTC.

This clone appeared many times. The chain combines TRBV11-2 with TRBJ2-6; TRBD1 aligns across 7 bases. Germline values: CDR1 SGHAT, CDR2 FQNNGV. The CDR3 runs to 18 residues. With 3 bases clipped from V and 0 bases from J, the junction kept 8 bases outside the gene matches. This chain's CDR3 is CASSFYRGIRSGANVLTF. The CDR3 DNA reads TGTGCCAGCAGCTTTTACAGGGGAATCCGCTCTGGGGCCAACGTCCTGACTTTC.

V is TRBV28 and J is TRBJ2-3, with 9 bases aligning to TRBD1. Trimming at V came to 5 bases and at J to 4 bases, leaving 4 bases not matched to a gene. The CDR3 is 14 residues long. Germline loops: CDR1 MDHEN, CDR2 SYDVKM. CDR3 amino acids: CASSEQGASDTQYF. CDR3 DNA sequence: TGTGCCAGCAGTGAACAGGGGGCATCAGATACGCAGTATTTT.

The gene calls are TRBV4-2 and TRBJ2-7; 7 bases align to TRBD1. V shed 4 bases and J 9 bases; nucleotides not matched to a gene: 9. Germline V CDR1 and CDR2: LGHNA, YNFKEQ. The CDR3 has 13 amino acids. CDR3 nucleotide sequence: TGTGCCAGCAGCCCCGACCTTGGGGACAGGCAGTACTTC. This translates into CASSPDLGDRQYF.

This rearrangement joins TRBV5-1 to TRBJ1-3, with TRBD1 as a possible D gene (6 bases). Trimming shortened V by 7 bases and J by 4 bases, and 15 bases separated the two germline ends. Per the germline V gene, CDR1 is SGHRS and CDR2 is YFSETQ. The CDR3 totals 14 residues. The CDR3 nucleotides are TGCGCCAGCGGCTCGGGGGCTCCCGGAAACACCATATATTTT. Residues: CASGSGAPGNTIYF.

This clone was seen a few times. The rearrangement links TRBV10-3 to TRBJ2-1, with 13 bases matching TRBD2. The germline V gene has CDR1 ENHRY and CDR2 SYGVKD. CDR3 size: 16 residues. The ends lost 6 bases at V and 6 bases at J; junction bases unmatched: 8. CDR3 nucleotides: TGTGCCATCAGCCCCGGGACTAGCGGGAATTTCAATGAGCAGTTCTTC. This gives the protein CAISPGTSGNFNEQFF.

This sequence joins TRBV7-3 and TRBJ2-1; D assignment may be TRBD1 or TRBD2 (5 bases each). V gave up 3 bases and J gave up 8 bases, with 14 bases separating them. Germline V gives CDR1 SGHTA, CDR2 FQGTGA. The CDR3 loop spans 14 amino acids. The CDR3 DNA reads TGTGCCAGCAGCTTCAATGGGGCCGGGGATGAGCAGTTCTTC. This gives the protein CASSFNGAGDEQFF. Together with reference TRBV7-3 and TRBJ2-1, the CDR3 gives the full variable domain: GAGVSQTPSNKVTEKGKYVELRCDPISGHTALYWYRQSLGQGPEFLIYFQGTGAADDSGLPNDRFFAVRPEGSVSTLKIQRTERGDSAVYLCASSFNGAGDEQFFGPGTRLTVL.

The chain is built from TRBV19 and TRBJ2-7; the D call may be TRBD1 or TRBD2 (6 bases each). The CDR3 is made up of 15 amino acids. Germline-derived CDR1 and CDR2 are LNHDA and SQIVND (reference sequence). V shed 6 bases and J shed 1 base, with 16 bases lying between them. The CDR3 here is CASRGAGTPSYEQYF. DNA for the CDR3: TGTGCCAGTAGGGGGGCGGGGACGCCTTCCTACGAGCAGTACTTC.

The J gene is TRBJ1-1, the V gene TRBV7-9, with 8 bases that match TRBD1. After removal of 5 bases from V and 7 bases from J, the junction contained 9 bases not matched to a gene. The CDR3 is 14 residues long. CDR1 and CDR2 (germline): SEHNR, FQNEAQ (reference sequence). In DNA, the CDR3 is TGTGCCAGCAGCGCCCGACAGGGGATTAATGAAGCTTTCTTT. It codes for CASSARQGINEAFF.

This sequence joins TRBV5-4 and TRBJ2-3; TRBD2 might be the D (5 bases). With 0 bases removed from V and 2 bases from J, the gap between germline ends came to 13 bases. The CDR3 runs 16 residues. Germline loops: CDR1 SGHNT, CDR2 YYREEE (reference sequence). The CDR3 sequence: CASSLGGLAATDTQYF. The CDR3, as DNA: TGTGCCAGCAGCTTGGGAGGGCTAGCTGCCACAGATACGCAGTATTTT.

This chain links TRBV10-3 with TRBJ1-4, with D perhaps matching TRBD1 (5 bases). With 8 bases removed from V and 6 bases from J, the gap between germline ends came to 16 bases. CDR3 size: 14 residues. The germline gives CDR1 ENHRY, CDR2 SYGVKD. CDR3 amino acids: CAIGGRGNDEKLFF. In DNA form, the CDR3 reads TGTGCCATCGGAGGGCGGGGGAATGATGAAAAACTGTTTTTT.

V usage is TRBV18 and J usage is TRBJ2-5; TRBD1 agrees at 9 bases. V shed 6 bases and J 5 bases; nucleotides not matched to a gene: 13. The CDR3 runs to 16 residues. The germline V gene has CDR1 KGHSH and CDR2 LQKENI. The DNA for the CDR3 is TGTGCCAGCTCCTCCCGAGGGACAGGGTTTGAGGAGACCCAGTACTTC. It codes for CASSSRGTGFEETQYF.

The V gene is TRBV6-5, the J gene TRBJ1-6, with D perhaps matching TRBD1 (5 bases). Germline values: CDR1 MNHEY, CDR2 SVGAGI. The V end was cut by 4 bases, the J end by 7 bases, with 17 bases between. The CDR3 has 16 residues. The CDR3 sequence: CASSSNRQSGNSPLHF. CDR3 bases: TGTGCCAGCAGTTCTAATCGACAGTCCGGGAATTCACCCCTCCACTTT.

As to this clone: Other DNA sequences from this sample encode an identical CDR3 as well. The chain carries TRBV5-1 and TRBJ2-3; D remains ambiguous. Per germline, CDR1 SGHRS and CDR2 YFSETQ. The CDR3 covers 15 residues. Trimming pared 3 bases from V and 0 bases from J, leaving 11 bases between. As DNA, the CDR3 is TGCGCCAGCAGCTCGACCGGCTCTAGCACAGATACGCAGTATTTT. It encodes CASSSTGSSTDTQYF. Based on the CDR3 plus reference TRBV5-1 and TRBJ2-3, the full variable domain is KAGVTQTPRYLIKTRGQQVTLSCSPISGHRSVSWYQQTPGQGLQFLFEYFSETQRNKGNFPGRFSGRQFSNSRSEMNVSTLELGDSALYLCASSSTGSSTDTQYFGPGTRLTVL.

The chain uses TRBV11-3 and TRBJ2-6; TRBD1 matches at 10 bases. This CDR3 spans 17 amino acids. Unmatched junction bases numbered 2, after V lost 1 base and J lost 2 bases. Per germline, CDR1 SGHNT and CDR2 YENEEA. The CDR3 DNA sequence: TGTGCCAGCAGCTTAGGACAGGGGGCTACTGGGGCCAACGTCCTGACTTTC. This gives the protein CASSLGQGATGANVLTF.

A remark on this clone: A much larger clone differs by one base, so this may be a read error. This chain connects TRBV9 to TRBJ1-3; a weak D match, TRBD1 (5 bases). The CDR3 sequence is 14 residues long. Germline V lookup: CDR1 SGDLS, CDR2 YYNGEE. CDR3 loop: CASSNRDSGNTVYF. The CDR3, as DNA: TGTGCCAGCAGCAACCGGGACTCTGGAAACACCGTATATTTT.

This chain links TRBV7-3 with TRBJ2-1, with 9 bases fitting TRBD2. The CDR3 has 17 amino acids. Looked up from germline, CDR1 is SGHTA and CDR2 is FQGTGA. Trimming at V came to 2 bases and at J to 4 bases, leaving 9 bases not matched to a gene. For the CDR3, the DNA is TGTGCCAGCAGCTTACAGTATGCGGGAGGGAAGTACAATGAGCAGTTCTTC. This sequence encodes CASSLQYAGGKYNEQFF.

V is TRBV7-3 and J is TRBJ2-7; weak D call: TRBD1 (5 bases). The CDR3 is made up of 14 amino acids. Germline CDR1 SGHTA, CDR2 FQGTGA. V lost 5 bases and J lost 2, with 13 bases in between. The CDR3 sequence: CASSSAQGTYEQYF. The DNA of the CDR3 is TGTGCCAGCAGCAGTGCGCAGGGCACCTACGAGCAGTACTTC.

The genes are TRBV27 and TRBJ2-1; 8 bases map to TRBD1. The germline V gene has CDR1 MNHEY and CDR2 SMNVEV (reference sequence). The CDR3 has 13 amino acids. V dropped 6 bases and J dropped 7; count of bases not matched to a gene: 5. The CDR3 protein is CASRKTGENEQFF. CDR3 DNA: TGTGCCAGCAGGAAGACAGGGGAAAATGAGCAGTTCTTC.

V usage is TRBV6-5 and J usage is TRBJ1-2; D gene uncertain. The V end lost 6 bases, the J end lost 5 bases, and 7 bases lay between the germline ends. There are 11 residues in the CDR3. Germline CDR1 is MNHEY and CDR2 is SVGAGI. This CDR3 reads CASRGPYGYTF. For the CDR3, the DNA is TGTGCCAGCAGAGGACCATATGGCTACACCTTC.

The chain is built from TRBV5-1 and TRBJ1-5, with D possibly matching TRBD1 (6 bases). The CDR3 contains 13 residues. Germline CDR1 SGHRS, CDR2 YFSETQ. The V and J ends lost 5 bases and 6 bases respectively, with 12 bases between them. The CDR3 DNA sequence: TGCGCCAGCAGTATCCAGGGGAGTCAGCCCCAGCATTTT. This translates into CASSIQGSQPQHF.

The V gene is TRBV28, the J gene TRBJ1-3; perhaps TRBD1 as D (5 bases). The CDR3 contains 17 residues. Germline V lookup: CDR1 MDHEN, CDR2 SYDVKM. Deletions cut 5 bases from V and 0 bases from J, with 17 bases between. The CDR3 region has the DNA TGTGCCAGCAGTCCCGGGGGAACCCTAACCTCTGGAAACACCATATATTTT. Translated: CASSPGGTLTSGNTIYF.

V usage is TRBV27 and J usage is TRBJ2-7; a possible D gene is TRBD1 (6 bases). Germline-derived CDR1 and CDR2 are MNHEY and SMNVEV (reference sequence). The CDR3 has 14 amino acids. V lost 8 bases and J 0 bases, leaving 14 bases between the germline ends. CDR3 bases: TGTGCCAGCGGATACAGGGCTAGCTCCTACGAGCAGTACTTC. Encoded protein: CASGYRASSYEQYF.

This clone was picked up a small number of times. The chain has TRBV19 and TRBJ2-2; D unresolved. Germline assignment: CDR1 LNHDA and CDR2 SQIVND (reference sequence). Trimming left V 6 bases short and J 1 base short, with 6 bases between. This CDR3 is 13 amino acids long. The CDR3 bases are TGTGCCAGTAGGGACGGGAACACCGGGGAGCTGTTTTTT. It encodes CASRDGNTGELFF.

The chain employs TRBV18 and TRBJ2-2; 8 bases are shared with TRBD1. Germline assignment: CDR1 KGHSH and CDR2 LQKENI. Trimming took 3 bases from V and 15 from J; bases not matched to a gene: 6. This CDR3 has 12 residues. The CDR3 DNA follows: TGTGCCAGCTCACCGGAGAGACAGGGGATGTTTTTT. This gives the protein CASSPERQGMFF.

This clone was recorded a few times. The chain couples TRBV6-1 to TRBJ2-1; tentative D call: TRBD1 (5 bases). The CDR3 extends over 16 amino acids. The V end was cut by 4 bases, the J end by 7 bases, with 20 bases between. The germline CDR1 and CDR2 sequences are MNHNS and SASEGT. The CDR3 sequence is CASSVARVAGKNEQFF. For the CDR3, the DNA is TGTGCCAGCAGTGTTGCACGTGTGGCAGGGAAGAATGAGCAGTTCTTC.